The rows below give T cell receptor beta chains drawn from one sample of a study of cytomegalovirus exposure and HLA in healthy donors. The data were produced by immunoSEQ multiplex PCR, yet TCRdb's version contains in-frame clones alone and is incomplete. The sample consists of about 120,000 clones, about 73% of them appearing once. Sequenced input: PBMCs. The receptors were sampled from a woman between 25 and 40 years old in good health and CMV-seropositive. Each CDR3 is given with its conserved first and last residue. The D gene is left open where the match is weak. Only part of the rows carry a size: once, few, many, or a class if the clone is expanded.

J gene,V gene,CDR3 length,D gene,clone size,CDR3 DNA,CDR3 protein
TRBJ2-4,TRBV5-4,15,-,few,TGTGCCAGCAGCTTAGGTGGACAGATGAAAAACATTCAGTACTTC,CASSLGGQMKNIQYF
TRBJ2-7,TRBV7-2,16,TRBD2,-,TGTGCCAGCAGCCCCGTTTTAGCGGGGGGGTCCCACGAGCAGTACTTC,CASSPVLAGGSHEQYF
TRBJ1-5,TRBV28,17,-,-,TGTGCCAGCAGAGAGCGGCAGGGGAGAAGAGGCAATCAGCCCCAGCATTTT,CASRERQGRRGNQPQHF
TRBJ2-7,TRBV4-1,15,-,once,TGCGCCAGCAGCCAAATAAACCCGGGGAACCACGAGCAGTACTTC,CASSQINPGNHEQYF
TRBJ2-5,TRBV19,14,-,-,TGTGCCAGTAGTATAGATAGTACAGGGGAGACCCAGTACTTC,CASSIDSTGETQYF
TRBJ2-3,TRBV4-3,17,TRBD2,few,TGCGCCAGCAGCCCTACTCCTAGCGGGGGGGCCGGAGATACGCAGTATTTT,CASSPTPSGGAGDTQYF
TRBJ2-3,TRBV7-6,15,-,-,TGTGCCAGCAATAAGGGGGGGCGGGGCACAGATACGCAGTATTTT,CASNKGGRGTDTQYF
TRBJ1-1,TRBV5-1,13,-,-,TGCGCCAGCAGACAGGGATTAAACACTGAAGCTTTCTTT,CASRQGLNTEAFF
TRBJ2-5,TRBV19,14,TRBD1,few,TGTGCCACCTCTAGGGACAGGGATAAAGAGACCCAGTACTTC,CATSRDRDKETQYF
TRBJ2-7,TRBV15,15,TRBD1,-,TGTGCCACCTCCCCCACCAGGGGGACAAGTTACGAGCAGTACTTC,CATSPTRGTSYEQYF
TRBJ2-1,TRBV4-1,12,TRBD2,-,TGCGCCAGCAGCGGGGGGGGGAATGAGCAGTTCTTC,CASSGGGNEQFF
TRBJ1-6,TRBV7-6,14,-,once,TGTGCCAGCAGTCAGGACAGTTACGGATCACCCCTCCACTTT,CASSQDSYGSPLHF
TRBJ1-2,TRBV28,13,TRBD1,few,TGTGCCAGCAGTCAGGGGACAGAGAATGGCTACACCTTC,CASSQGTENGYTF
TRBJ2-5,TRBV4-2,16,TRBD2,-,TGTGCCAGCAGCCATAGAAGCGGGGTCCGGGATGAGACCCAGTACTTC,CASSHRSGVRDETQYF
TRBJ1-4,TRBV28,16,TRBD1,-,TGTGCCAGCAGTTTAACGGGTCAGGGGGCGAATGAAAAACTGTTTTTT,CASSLTGQGANEKLFF
TRBJ2-1,TRBV4-3,19,-,-,TGCGCCAGCAGCCAAGATTTTGTGGCAGGGGGGTTTATCCGTAATGAGCAGTTCTTC,CASSQDFVAGGFIRNEQFF